The 29 T cell receptor beta chains below were found in one sample sequenced in a study of pediatric ulcerative colitis. TCRdb's copy holds only in-frame clones and misses some; the assay was immunoSEQ multiplex PCR. The sample lists around 30,000 clones; 82% were seen once. The specimen sequenced was blood. The origin of the receptors is a boy between 10 and 17 years old with severe ulcerative colitis.

The chain couples TRBV5-6 to TRBJ1-1; no definite D call. The CDR3 runs 16 residues. V was shortened by 3 bases and J by 3 bases, with 18 bases between the two germline ends. Germline loops: CDR1 SGHDT, CDR2 YYEEEE. The CDR3 here is CASSSMGILGYTEAFF. The DNA for the CDR3 is TGTGCCAGCAGCTCGATGGGCATCCTGGGGTACACTGAAGCTTTCTTT.

V is TRBV5-6 and J is TRBJ2-3; 7 nucleotides match TRBD1. After removal of 3 bases from V and 7 bases from J, the junction contained 11 bases not matched to a gene. The CDR3 spans 15 residues. The germline gives CDR1 SGHDT, CDR2 YYEEEE. This CDR3 reads CASSSSWTQGNTQYF. The CDR3 nucleotides read TGTGCCAGCAGCTCGTCCTGGACACAGGGGAATACGCAGTATTTT.

V usage is TRBV7-2 and J usage is TRBJ2-7; 13 bases map to TRBD2. V was pared by 3 bases and J by 2 bases, with 7 bases of the junction left unmatched. This CDR3 spans 17 amino acids. In germline, CDR1 is SGHTA, CDR2 FQGNSA. For the CDR3, the DNA is TGTGCCAGCAGCTTTGCACTAGCGGGGGGGCGAGCCTACGAGCAGTACTTC. This codes for CASSFALAGGRAYEQYF.

The gene calls are TRBV11-3 and TRBJ2-1; D uncertain. There are 15 residues in the CDR3. Germline loops: CDR1 SGHNT, CDR2 YENEEA. The ends were cut back, 2 bases at V and 0 bases at J, with 8 bases in the middle. The CDR3 protein is CASSLYISSYNEQFF. In nucleotides, the CDR3 is TGTGCCAGCAGCTTATACATTAGCTCCTACAATGAGCAGTTCTTC.

This clone has just a few counts. The gene calls are TRBV2 and TRBJ2-3; TRBD2 is a possible D gene (5 bases). Germline CDR1 and CDR2: SNHLY and FYNNEI. With 1 base removed from V and 0 bases from J, the gap between germline ends came to 5 bases. The CDR3 length is 14 residues. The chain's CDR3 is CASSEGLSTDTQYF. The DNA of the CDR3 is TGTGCCAGCAGTGAAGGACTAAGCACAGATACGCAGTATTTT.

V usage is TRBV11-1 and J usage is TRBJ1-1; no firm D call. From germline, CDR1 is SGHAT and CDR2 FQDESV (reference sequence). The CDR3 is 16 residues long. Trimming took off 0 bases at V and 0 bases at J, with 11 bases between the two ends. This CDR3 is CASSLAAWQVNTEAFF. The CDR3 bases are TGTGCCAGCAGCTTAGCAGCCTGGCAGGTGAACACTGAAGCTTTCTTT.

The J gene is TRBJ1-2, the V gene TRBV19; perhaps TRBD1 as D (6 bases). The V gene's germline CDR1 is LNHDA and CDR2 SQIVND (reference sequence). V was shortened by 1 base and J by 8 bases, with 8 bases between the two germline ends. The CDR3 extends over 12 amino acids. CDR3 region: CASSIAGEGYTF. DNA of the CDR3: TGTGCCAGTAGTATAGCAGGGGAAGGCTACACCTTC.

The V gene is TRBV6-6, the J gene TRBJ2-7; a weak D match, TRBD1 (5 bases). This CDR3 is built from 13 residues. Trimming cost V 5 bases and J 1 base, with 9 bases left between them. In germline, CDR1 is MNHNY, CDR2 SVGAGI (reference sequence). The CDR3 sequence: CASSLRQSYEQYF. The DNA of the CDR3 is TGTGCCAGCAGTCTTCGACAGTCCTACGAGCAGTACTTC.

The chain employs TRBV19 and TRBJ1-2; D remains ambiguous. CDR3 size: 12 residues. In germline, CDR1 is LNHDA, CDR2 SQIVND (reference sequence). V was pared by 3 bases and J by 8 bases, with 10 bases between. Here the CDR3 reads CASSIAKRGYTF. CDR3 bases: TGTGCCAGTAGTATCGCGAAGCGGGGCTACACCTTC.

This chain connects TRBV7-6 to TRBJ1-3; D gene unclear. V gave up 1 base and J gave up 0 bases, with 13 bases separating them. The CDR3 contains 17 residues. CDR1 and CDR2 from the germline V gene are SGHVS and FNYEAQ. The CDR3 sequence: CASSLGPTPSSGNTIYF. Written as DNA, the CDR3 is TGTGCCAGCAGCTTAGGCCCCACTCCGAGCTCTGGAAACACCATATATTTT.

The V gene is TRBV16, the J gene TRBJ1-2; tentative D call: TRBD1 (5 bases). Trimming pared 0 bases from V and 6 bases from J, leaving 11 bases between. The CDR3 is 14 amino acids. CDR1 and CDR2 from the germline V gene are KGHSY and FQNENV. The CDR3: CASSQSWGMDGYTF. CDR3 bases: TGTGCCAGCAGCCAATCGTGGGGGATGGATGGCTACACCTTC.

The chain couples TRBV30 to TRBJ1-2; no clear D. V lost 1 base, J lost 8 bases, and 17 bases lay in between. The CDR3 contains 14 residues. Germline V CDR1 and CDR2: GTSNPN, SVGIG (reference sequence). The CDR3 here is CAWSGAKGGLGYTF. The CDR3 nucleotides are TGTGCCTGGAGTGGGGCGAAGGGCGGGTTGGGCTACACCTTC. Variable domain in full (rest from reference TRBV30 and TRBJ1-2): SQTIHQWPATLVQPVGSPLSLECTVEGTSNPNLYWYRQAAGRGLQLLFYSVGIGQISSEVPQNLSASRPQDRQFILSSKKLLLSDSGFYLCAWSGAKGGLGYTFGSGTRLTVV.

This clone was found a few times. The rearrangement links TRBV19 to TRBJ1-3; D may be TRBD1 (6 bases). CDR1 is LNHDA and CDR2 is SQIVND in the germline V gene (reference sequence). V was cut by 3 bases and J by 3 bases, with 15 bases left in between. The CDR3 has 16 amino acids. CDR3 protein: CASSMWLGAYGNTIYF. Written as DNA, the CDR3 is TGTGCCAGTAGTATGTGGCTGGGGGCGTATGGAAACACCATATATTTT.

In its sample, this clone was seen a few times. The chain links TRBV28 to TRBJ1-5, with 9 bases identical to TRBD1. CDR3 length: 14 amino acids. Germline-derived CDR1 and CDR2 are MDHEN and SYDVKM. J lost 2 bases, V lost 6 bases, and 2 bases had no gene match. The CDR3: CASRTGGGNQPQHF. The CDR3 region has the DNA TGTGCCAGCAGAACAGGGGGCGGCAATCAGCCCCAGCATTTT.

The genes are TRBV27 and TRBJ1-2; D may be TRBD1 (6 bases). From germline, CDR1 is MNHEY and CDR2 SMNVEV (reference sequence). The CDR3 is made up of 15 amino acids. The ends were cut back, 6 bases at V and 4 bases at J, with 18 bases in the middle. CDR3 sequence reads: CASSKSGTSSYGYTF. In nucleotides, the CDR3 is TGTGCCAGCAGCAAGTCCGGGACAAGCAGCTATGGCTACACCTTC.

This clone was seen only once. This chain connects TRBV7-2 to TRBJ2-7; no definite D call. V lost 5 bases, J lost 2 bases, and 10 bases lay in between. Germline CDR1 is SGHTA and CDR2 is FQGNSA. This CDR3 is built from 13 residues. The CDR3 sequence is CASSRSAPYEQYF. The CDR3 DNA reads as TGTGCCAGCAGCCGCTCGGCCCCCTACGAGCAGTACTTC. The full variable domain, with the rest looked up from reference TRBV7-2 and TRBJ2-7, is GAGVSQSPSNKVTEKGKDVELRCDPISGHTALYWYRQSLGQGLEFLIYFQGNSAPDKSGLPSDRFSAERTGGSVSTLTIQRTQQEDSAVYLCASSRSAPYEQYFGPGTRLTVT.

This clone was detected once. The V and J genes are TRBV30 and TRBJ2-7, with D maybe TRBD1 (6 bases). This CDR3 comprises 14 residues. V lost 5 bases to trimming and J lost 0 bases, with 14 bases between them. Germline V CDR1 and CDR2: GTSNPN, SVGIG (reference sequence). Written as DNA, the CDR3 is TGTGCCTGGGAGAGCGGACAGTACTCCTACGAGCAGTACTTC. It translates to CAWESGQYSYEQYF. The whole variable domain, filled in from reference TRBV30 and TRBJ2-7, reads SQTIHQWPATLVQPVGSPLSLECTVEGTSNPNLYWYRQAAGRGLQLLFYSVGIGQISSEVPQNLSASRPQDRQFILSSKKLLLSDSGFYLCAWESGQYSYEQYFGPGTRLTVT.

This clone was detected once. The rearrangement uses TRBV19 and TRBJ2-1; D possibly corresponds to TRBD2 (5 bases). The CDR3 is 13 amino acids. The V and J ends lost 3 bases and 9 bases respectively, with 12 bases between them. Germline-derived CDR1 and CDR2 are LNHDA and SQIVND (reference sequence). Here the CDR3 reads CASSIGGRAEQFF. The CDR3 DNA reads TGTGCCAGTAGTATTGGTGGGAGAGCTGAGCAGTTCTTC.

This chain connects TRBV5-1 to TRBJ2-3; D remains ambiguous. Germline V lookup: CDR1 SGHRS, CDR2 YFSETQ. CDR3 length equals 15 residues. The V gene lost 2 bases and the J gene lost 0 bases, with 10 bases spanning the gap. As DNA, the CDR3 is TGCGCCAGCAGCTTAACGGCCCTTAGCACAGATACGCAGTATTTT. It specifies CASSLTALSTDTQYF.

The chain links TRBV29-1 to TRBJ1-1; possible D gene TRBD1, 6 bases. Germline-derived CDR1 and CDR2 are SQVTM and ANQGSEA. CDR3 length: 16 residues. V dropped 7 bases and J dropped 7 bases, with 28 bases sitting between them. For the CDR3, the DNA is TGCAGCGCTATAGGGGCGGTAGGGGGAAATCGCGGTGAAGCTTTCTTT. Translation gives CSAIGAVGGNRGEAFF.

The CDR3 loop reads CASSQTGVNEKLFF. The CDR3, as DNA: TGCGCCAGCAGCCAGACAGGCGTTAATGAAAAACTGTTTTTT. V gene TRBV4-1 combines with J gene TRBJ1-4; possibly TRBD1 for D (6 bases). The germline gives CDR1 MGHRA, CDR2 YSYEKL. The CDR3 consists of 14 residues. With 3 bases removed from V and 4 bases from J, the gap between germline ends came to 9 bases.

The rearrangement joins TRBV19 to TRBJ1-6; weak D call: TRBD1 (5 bases). CDR1 is LNHDA and CDR2 is SQIVND in the germline V gene (reference sequence). This CDR3 contains 18 residues. V was trimmed by 6 bases and J by 0 bases, leaving 18 bases between them. The CDR3 loop reads CASSTGGLGRSYNSPLHF. CDR3 bases: TGTGCCAGTAGCACCGGGGGTTTGGGGCGCTCCTATAATTCACCCCTCCACTTT.

The chain is built from TRBV7-9 and TRBJ2-1; TRBD2 is a possible D gene (5 bases). Germline values: CDR1 SEHNR, CDR2 FQNEAQ (reference sequence). CDR3 length: 16 amino acids. Trimming left V 1 base short and J 2 bases short, with 12 bases between. The DNA of the CDR3 is TGTGCCAGCAGCTTAGATTATGGAGGCACCTACAATGAGCAGTTCTTC. Translating it yields CASSLDYGGTYNEQFF.

V gene TRBV19 combines with J gene TRBJ1-1; D is possibly TRBD1 (6 bases). Per the germline V gene, CDR1 is LNHDA and CDR2 is SQIVND (reference sequence). V lost 6 bases, J lost 4 bases, and 12 bases lay in between. The CDR3 length is 13 residues. This CDR3 is CASRWGAGTEAFF. Here the CDR3 DNA reads TGTGCCAGTAGGTGGGGGGCCGGCACTGAAGCTTTCTTT.

CDR3 loop: CASSLGLTDTQYF. CDR3 DNA sequence: TGTGCCAGCAGCTTGGGACTGACAGATACGCAGTATTTT. The chain couples TRBV5-6 to TRBJ2-3; D gene unclear. Trimming pared 0 bases from V and 3 bases from J, leaving 5 bases between. CDR1 is SGHDT, CDR2 YYEEEE, per germline. There are 13 residues in the CDR3.

This chain uses TRBV9 with TRBJ2-1; 7 bases are a match to TRBD2. Germline V CDR1 and CDR2: SGDLS, YYNGEE. V dropped 2 bases and J dropped 5; count of bases not matched to a gene: 7. The CDR3 has 15 amino acids. This chain's CDR3 is CASSVGTIGHNEQFF. Here the CDR3 DNA reads TGTGCCAGCAGCGTGGGGACTATAGGGCACAATGAGCAGTTCTTC. Combining the CDR3 with reference TRBV9 and TRBJ2-1 gives the whole variable domain DSGVTQTPKHLITATGQRVTLRCSPRSGDLSVYWYQQSLDQGLQFLIQYYNGEERAKGNILERFSAQQFPDLHSELNLSSLELGDSALYFCASSVGTIGHNEQFFGPGTRLTVL.

The V and J genes are TRBV6-5 and TRBJ1-4; 8 bases are a match to TRBD1. V dropped 9 bases and J dropped 4; count of bases not matched to a gene: 4. The CDR3 spans 13 residues. The germline V gene encodes CDR1 MNHEY and CDR2 SVGAGI. CDR3 in amino acids: CASRQGINEKLFF. The CDR3 region has the DNA TGTGCCAGTAGACAGGGGATTAATGAAAAACTGTTTTTT.

The rearrangement uses TRBV5-8 and TRBJ1-1; 7 nucleotides match TRBD1. V shed 4 bases and J 0 bases; nucleotides not matched to a gene: 9. The CDR3 totals 16 residues. The germline V gene has CDR1 SGHTS and CDR2 YDEGEE. The CDR3 nucleotides are TGTGCCAGCAGCATATGGGACAGTTTAATGAACACTGAAGCTTTCTTT. Protein sequence: CASSIWDSLMNTEAFF.

This chain connects TRBV7-2 to TRBJ2-3; D uncertain. In germline, CDR1 is SGHTA, CDR2 FQGNSA. Trimming cost V 1 base and J 4 bases, with 3 bases left between them. CDR3 length: 12 amino acids. The CDR3 loop is CASSLDADTQYF. DNA of the CDR3: TGTGCCAGCAGCTTAGATGCAGATACGCAGTATTTT.